The sequence of this T cell receptor beta chain was determined in a study of blood T cells in healthy people across ages (dated by TCRdb to 2013 to 2016). Some background on the complete study: In model experiments, roughly one uniquely barcoded TCR beta cDNA molecule per two T cells was captured by template switching. The donors were divided into four age groups: young (average around 16 years), middle-aged (over 35), aged (approximately 62) and long-lived (nearly 85). Using the same blood draw, the study looked at two additional independent replicas of 1 million unique cDNA reads for two donors, one aged 18 to 29 and the other aged 80 or older. Donors of different ages were randomly distributed across sequencing lanes to avoid experimental bias. The study measured age-related changes in TCR beta repertoire diversity using deep sequencing normalized with unique cDNA molecular identifiers.

Preparation of the library involved 5' RACE. TCRdb names Illumina HiSeq 2500 as the instrument used. A second PCR of roughly 6 to 11 cycles was run with a J-beta primer mix and a sample-barcoded 5' primer. Each TCR beta cDNA molecule received a unique molecular identifier from a template-switch 5' adaptor carrying 12 random nucleotides. Each sample yielded at least 3 million CDR3-containing paired-end reads. First-strand cDNA synthesis was performed from all RNA using the Mint cDNA synthesis kit, with priming by a TRBC-specific oligonucleotide. After uracil-DNA glycosylase treatment, a first 18-cycle PCR used universal primers M1SS and BC2_uni_R on all cDNA. The authors' pipeline ran thus. Each sample was normalized by randomly selecting 1 million high-quality reads, each carrying a distinct molecular identifier. Reads sharing molecular identifiers were discarded rather than binned into consensus sequences. CDR3 identification, clonotype clustering and error correction used MiTCR with a Q25 quality threshold and the strictest error-elimination algorithm. A nonparametric unseen species model with Euler transformation was used to estimate lower-bound total TCR beta diversity. TCRdb ran its own pipeline on the public reads, namely fastp trimming at Q25 and MiXCR clone calling, and kept in-frame beta chains. Every CDR3 protein is listed once, alongside the most common genes and DNA of its rows. The V and J calls were determined by TCRdb, not by the authors. The sample includes 600,000 or so distinct CDR3 sequences, with under 25% observed a single time. The top ten constitute 3.6% of the sample.

On the study overall, not on this receptor specifically: Estimates of total diversity from one million sequenced T cells were regarded as lower bounds and underestimates. As age increased, observed TCR beta diversity per million T cells dropped in a roughly linear way, and a significant reduction was already evident by age approximately 40. A strong correlation was found between observed TCR beta diversity and the percentage of naive T cells measured by flow cytometry. Because donor CMV infection status was unknown, age-related changes in expanded clonotypes were potentially confounded. The long-lived group showed more naive CD4+ T cells, fewer expanded clones and increased TCR diversity than the aged group, suggesting age selection. Conclusive comparison of naive and antigen-experienced compartments was prevented by the profiling of bulk unsorted PBMCs.

This clonotype was seen ten or more times. Its antigen is unknown. No base quality values were provided; no much bigger clone lies one nucleotide off. Donors were a few dozen systemically healthy Caucasian individuals from Russia aged roughly 6 to 95 years. About 10 milliliters of peripheral blood were drawn from each donor into EDTA-treated Vacutainer tubes. Ficoll-Paque density-gradient centrifugation was used to isolate PBMCs, with at least 6.5 million per sample. Trizol reagent was used to extract total RNA from the PBMCs, yielding at least 5.5 micrograms per sample. For every donor, flow cytometry on a PBMC aliquot measured the percentage of naive CD45RAhigh/CD27high T cells. V and J are trimmed by 8 bases and 0 bases, and the gene matches miss 3 bases of the junction. From the cysteine through the phenylalanine, the CDR3 covers 15 amino acids. The DNA shown is the 45-base CDR3, in frame from base 1.

The specimen was blood. The chain is encoded by TRBV12-3 or TRBV12-4 joined to TRBJ2-1, with 11 bases matching TRBD2. The clonotype comes from a man between 70 and 80 years old in good health. The CDR3 protein: CASGTSGGSYNEQFF. The bases read TGTGCCAGCGGGACTAGCGGAGGCTCCTACAATGAGCAGTTCTTC.